A selection of T cell receptor beta chains follows, all from one sample in a study of shared clonotypes between healthy human individuals. The method was immunoSEQ multiplex PCR; TCRdb's version includes in-frame clones alone and lacks a portion of them. The sample shows about 1 million clones, 60% to 80% of them seen only once. The sequencing sample was made of memory CD4+ T cells sorted from blood. These receptors were taken from a man between 18 and 35 years old in good health. The CDR3 runs from the conserved cysteine through the conserved F or W. The D gene is left open where the match is weak. Clone size, where shown, is once, few, many, or a class for clones that have expanded.

TRBJ2-2	NA	TRBV5-4	NA	CASSLDGAATGELFF	TGTGCCAGCAGCTTGGATGGGGCAGCGACCGGGGAGCTGTTTTTT
TRBJ2-7	few	TRBV5-1	TRBD1	CASSPGTAYEQYF	TGCGCCAGCAGCCCAGGGACAGCCTACGAGCAGTACTTC
TRBJ2-7	NA	TRBV30	NA	CAWSVLSYEQYF	TGTGCCTGGAGTGTCCTCTCCTACGAGCAGTACTTC
TRBJ2-1	once	TRBV7-2	NA	CASSLDPSLNEQFF	TGTGCCAGCAGCTTAGACCCTAGCCTTAATGAGCAGTTCTTC
TRBJ2-5	NA	TRBV7-7	NA	CASSLNGNPGETQYF	TGTGCTAGCAGCTTAAACGGAAACCCGGGGGAGACCCAGTACTTC
TRBJ1-5	NA	TRBV6-1	NA	CASSEGRSATKPQHF	TGTGCCAGCAGTGAAGGGCGGTCAGCCACCAAGCCCCAGCATTTT
TRBJ2-3	NA	TRBV5-4	NA	CASSSGRSTDTQYF	TGTGCCAGCAGCTCTGGGCGGTCCACAGATACGCAGTATTTT
TRBJ2-5	NA	TRBV6-1	TRBD2	CASSEWEGQYF	TGTGCCAGCAGTGAATGGGAGGGGCAGTACTTC
TRBJ1-6	NA	TRBV2	NA	CASSLSGSHSPLHF	TGTGCCAGCAGTCTGAGTGGCAGCCATTCACCCCTCCACTTT
TRBJ2-3	NA	TRBV27	NA	CASISVQTDTQYF	TGTGCCAGCATTAGCGTGCAGACAGATACGCAGTATTTT
TRBJ2-7	NA	TRBV6-1	NA	CASSEVLGPYEQYF	TGTGCCAGCAGTGAGGTTTTAGGCCCCTACGAGCAGTACTTC
TRBJ2-4	NA	TRBV5-1	NA	CASMSWETLNKNIQYF	TGCGCCAGCATGTCATGGGAGACCCTAAACAAAAACATTCAGTACTTC
TRBJ2-6	NA	TRBV30	NA	CACAGFAGNVLTF	TGTGCCTGCGCCGGGTTCGCTGGCAACGTCCTGACTTTC
TRBJ2-5	NA	TRBV11-2	TRBD2	CASSLMGGQETQYF	TGTGCCAGCAGCTTAATGGGGGGGCAAGAGACCCAGTACTTC
TRBJ2-3	once	TRBV14	TRBD1	CASSRRTGGTDTQYF	TGTGCCAGCAGCCGCCGGACAGGGGGGACAGATACGCAGTATTTT
TRBJ2-5	NA	TRBV7-2	NA	CASSLNRAETQYF	TGTGCCAGCAGCTTGAATAGAGCAGAGACCCAGTACTTC
TRBJ2-5	NA	TRBV25-1	NA	CASSSGMETQYF	TGTGCCAGCTCCTCGGGGATGGAGACCCAGTACTTC
TRBJ2-6	NA	TRBV9	NA	CASSVEWGFTVLTF	TGTGCCAGCAGCGTAGAGTGGGGGTTCACCGTCCTGACTTTC
TRBJ1-6	few	TRBV19	NA	CASTEGAYNSPLHF	TGTGCCAGTACCGAAGGGGCCTATAATTCACCCCTCCACTTT
TRBJ2-7	NA	TRBV10-3	NA	CAISETGTYEQYF	TGTGCCATCAGTGAGACTGGGACCTACGAGCAGTACTTC
TRBJ2-7	NA	TRBV28	NA	CASSWGGSYEQYF	TGTGCCAGCAGTTGGGGCGGCTCCTACGAGCAGTACTTC
TRBJ2-7	NA	TRBV11-2	NA	CASSLDLAGSYEQYF	TGTGCCAGCAGCTTAGATCTAGCAGGCTCCTACGAGCAGTACTTC
TRBJ2-7	few	TRBV7-9	NA	CASSLELSGEQYF	TGTGCCAGCAGCTTAGAACTATCAGGGGAGCAGTACTTC
TRBJ2-7	few	TRBV15	TRBD2	CATSRAASGSYEQYF	TGTGCCACCAGCAGAGCGGCTAGCGGCTCCTACGAGCAGTACTTC
TRBJ2-2	NA	TRBV5-1	NA	CASSEVGSVGELFF	TGCGCCAGCAGTGAGGTCGGGAGCGTGGGGGAGCTGTTTTTT
TRBJ2-7	NA	TRBV4-1	NA	CASSQLLQTHRTYEQYF	TGCGCCAGCAGCCAACTCCTCCAGACCCACCGGACCTACGAGCAGTACTTC
TRBJ2-5	NA	TRBV11-2	NA	CASSLAQVGETQYF	TGTGCCAGCAGCTTAGCCCAGGTCGGAGAGACCCAGTACTTC
TRBJ2-3	once	TRBV5-1	NA	CASSLTRSTDTQYF	TGCGCCAGCAGCTTGACTAGAAGCACAGATACGCAGTATTTT
TRBJ2-2	NA	TRBV2	TRBD2	CASIQGLAANTGELFF	TGTGCCAGCATACAGGGACTAGCGGCGAACACCGGGGAGCTGTTTTTT
TRBJ1-1	NA	TRBV19	NA	CASSPTSERNTEAFF	TGTGCCAGTAGTCCCACGTCGGAGAGGAACACTGAAGCTTTCTTT
TRBJ1-1	NA	TRBV27	NA	CASRPLGGWGWTEAFF	TGTGCCAGCCGTCCCTTGGGGGGATGGGGGTGGACTGAAGCTTTCTTT
TRBJ2-2	NA	TRBV30	NA	CAWSEQRGSTNTGELFF	TGTGCCTGGAGCGAGCAAAGGGGCTCGACGAACACCGGGGAGCTGTTTTTT
TRBJ2-7	NA	TRBV6-1	TRBD1	CASSEGTGRSYEQYF	TGTGCCAGCAGTGAAGGGACAGGCCGTTCCTACGAGCAGTACTTC
TRBJ2-3	NA	TRBV7-9	NA	CASSLRDFTDTQYF	TGTGCCAGCAGCTTACGGGACTTCACAGATACGCAGTATTTT
TRBJ1-2	NA	TRBV28	TRBD1	CASSSDREGVGGYTF	TGTGCCAGCAGTTCGGACAGGGAAGGAGTAGGTGGCTACACCTTC
TRBJ1-3	NA	TRBV11-2	TRBD1	CASSGTGAHGNTIYF	TGTGCCAGCAGCGGGACAGGGGCCCATGGAAACACCATATATTTT
TRBJ2-3	few	TRBV7-7	TRBD1	CASSLGTGETDTQYF	TGTGCTAGCAGCTTAGGGACAGGGGAAACAGATACGCAGTATTTT
TRBJ1-1	NA	TRBV19	NA	CASSVREGQGNTEAFF	TGTGCCAGTAGTGTAAGGGAAGGGCAGGGGAACACTGAAGCTTTCTTT
TRBJ1-2	once	TRBV10-3	NA	CAISASNYGYTF	TGTGCCATCAGTGCCAGCAACTATGGCTACACCTTC
TRBJ2-3	NA	TRBV27	NA	CASRTFRDTQYF	TGTGCCAGCCGAACCTTCAGAGATACGCAGTATTTT
TRBJ2-5	NA	TRBV21-1	NA	CASVDPRETQYF	TGTGCCAGCGTAGACCCTCGGGAGACCCAGTACTTC
TRBJ1-6	few	TRBV19	NA	CASKVGEEIYNSPLHF	TGTGCCAGTAAGGTGGGGGAGGAAATCTATAATTCACCCCTCCACTTT
TRBJ1-4	NA	TRBV15	NA	CATSRDVGTNEKLFF	TGTGCCACCAGCAGAGATGTGGGGACTAATGAAAAACTGTTTTTT
TRBJ2-3	NA	TRBV7-9	NA	CASSALTDTQYF	TGTGCCAGCAGCGCCCTCACAGATACGCAGTATTTT
TRBJ2-2	NA	TRBV29-1	NA	CSVGRYTGELFF	TGCAGCGTTGGGCGGTACACCGGGGAGCTGTTTTTT
TRBJ2-2	NA	TRBV5-1	NA	CASTFAPGGTGELFF	TGCGCCAGCACCTTTGCGCCAGGGGGGACCGGGGAGCTGTTTTTT
TRBJ2-7	NA	TRBV25-1	TRBD1	CASSATGGEQYF	TGTGCCAGCAGTGCCACAGGGGGCGAGCAGTACTTC
TRBJ1-1	NA	TRBV18	NA	CASSSGDTEAFF	TGTGCCAGCTCATCGGGGGACACTGAAGCTTTCTTT
TRBJ1-2	NA	TRBV19	TRBD1	CASSLTGSYGYTF	TGTGCCAGTAGCCTGACAGGGAGCTATGGCTACACCTTC
TRBJ2-7	few	TRBV19	NA	CASSLGQNYEQYF	TGTGCCAGTAGTTTAGGACAGAACTACGAGCAGTACTTC
TRBJ2-7	NA	TRBV7-4	TRBD2	CASRGAGKPTYEQYF	TGTGCCAGCAGGGGAGCGGGAAAACCTACCTACGAGCAGTACTTC
TRBJ1-2	NA	TRBV11-2	NA	CASSHGGGGYGYTF	TGTGCCAGCAGCCATGGAGGGGGGGGCTATGGCTACACCTTC
TRBJ2-2	NA	TRBV30	NA	CAWSVGHGGAGELFF	TGTGCCTGGAGTGTCGGACATGGTGGCGCCGGGGAGCTGTTTTTT
TRBJ1-1	once	TRBV4-3	NA	CASSTNRGGNTEAFF	TGCGCCAGCAGCACGAATAGGGGGGGAAACACTGAAGCTTTCTTT
TRBJ1-1	NA	TRBV6-5	NA	CASPFRGVAFF	TGTGCCAGCCCTTTTCGCGGCGTGGCTTTCTTT
TRBJ2-7	few	TRBV7-9	TRBD1	CASSRRRTGDLREQYF	TGTGCCAGCAGCCGAAGGAGGACAGGGGACCTACGTGAGCAGTACTTC
TRBJ1-1	NA	TRBV11-2	NA	CASSYLRGAEAFF	TGTGCCAGCAGTTATTTGAGGGGGGCTGAAGCTTTCTTT